The 12 T cell receptor beta chains below were found in one sample sequenced in a study of cytomegalovirus exposure and HLA in healthy donors (dated by TCRdb to about 2017). The library was prepared using the immunoSEQ multiplex PCR assay. A mixture of 60 forward primers for TCR Vbeta segments and 13 reverse primers for TCR Jbeta segments was used in the multiplex PCR. Sourced from immuneACCESS, this table was stored by TCRdb with only in-frame sequences that have V and J called. A share of the clones is absent; for the studies checked, an unresolved V gene accounts for under half, and the remainder has no known explanation. A total of fewer than 80,000 clones appear in this sample, roughly two thirds of them only once. About 6.9% of the sample is in the top ten clones. The sample was PBMCs. These receptors all come from a woman aged 45-65 years in good health and CMV-seropositive.

This chain uses TRBV7-9 with TRBJ2-2; 8 nucleotides line up with TRBD2. The CDR3 runs to 16 residues. With 2 bases clipped from V and 7 bases from J, the junction kept 9 bases outside the gene matches. Germline V CDR1 and CDR2: SEHNR, FQNEAQ (reference sequence). CDR3 in amino acids: CASSLYTGTRHGELFF. DNA of the CDR3: TGTGCCAGCAGCTTATACACCGGGACTAGACACGGGGAGCTGTTTTTT.

As regards this clone: A read error may produce the germline difference seen at one junction end. This rearrangement joins TRBV6-1 to TRBJ2-1; perhaps TRBD1 as D (5 bases). CDR1 MNHNS and CDR2 SASEGT come from the germline V gene. The CDR3 has 14 residues. CDR3 bases: TGTGCCAGCAGTGAAGGGGCAGGGTGGTATGAGCAGCTCTTC. It is translated as CASSEGAGWYEQLF.

V is TRBV11-2 and J is TRBJ1-3, with unresolved D. The V gene lost 3 bases and the J gene lost 0 bases, with 6 bases spanning the gap. Germline CDR1 and CDR2: SGHAT and FQNNGV. CDR3 length: 14 residues. DNA of the CDR3: TGTGCCAGCAGCTTTACTAGCTCTGGAAACACCATATATTTT. This codes for CASSFTSSGNTIYF.

This chain links TRBV2 with TRBJ1-3, with TRBD1 identical over 7 bases. Trimming cost V 6 bases and J 1 base; bases outside gene matches: 12. CDR1 SNHLY and CDR2 FYNNEI come from the germline V gene. The CDR3 sequence is 17 residues long. In DNA form, the CDR3 reads TGTGCCAGCAGCCGGGACCAAACCAGGGGGTCTGGAAACACCATATATTTT. Translated, it gives CASSRDQTRGSGNTIYF.

The J gene is TRBJ1-2, the V gene TRBV2; D is possibly TRBD1 (5 bases). Germline CDR1 and CDR2: SNHLY and FYNNEI. This CDR3 is built from 17 residues. Trimming pared 0 bases from V and 0 bases from J, leaving 14 bases between. The CDR3 is CASSEALRGGANYGYTF. In DNA, the CDR3 is TGTGCCAGCAGTGAAGCGCTTCGCGGGGGGGCTAACTATGGCTACACCTTC. Complete variable domain (other parts from reference TRBV2 and TRBJ1-2): EPEVTQTPSHQVTQMGQEVILRCVPISNHLYFYWYRQILGQKVEFLVSFYNNEISEKSEIFDDQFSVERPDGSNFTLKIRSTKLEDSAMYFCASSEALRGGANYGYTFGSGTRLTVV.

V is TRBV27 and J is TRBJ2-4; D might be TRBD1 (6 bases). The germline CDR1 and CDR2 sequences are MNHEY and SMNVEV (reference sequence). The CDR3 contains 15 residues. Trimming shortened V by 7 bases and J by 0 bases, and 13 bases separated the two germline ends. The CDR3 protein is CASTRTAVAKNIQYF. DNA for the CDR3: TGTGCCAGCACCCGGACAGCCGTAGCCAAAAACATTCAGTACTTC.

J is TRBJ1-1 and V is TRBV6-5; TRBD1 might be the D (6 bases). With 6 bases removed from V and 0 bases from J, the gap between germline ends came to 8 bases. Germline V gives CDR1 MNHEY, CDR2 SVGAGI. This CDR3 comprises 13 residues. The CDR3 spells CASREGVNTEAFF. CDR3 DNA sequence: TGTGCCAGCAGAGAGGGGGTGAACACTGAAGCTTTCTTT.

V gene TRBV19 combines with J gene TRBJ1-5, with D maybe TRBD1 (6 bases). CDR3 length: 14 amino acids. Germline V lookup: CDR1 LNHDA, CDR2 SQIVND (reference sequence). Trimming pared 8 bases from V and 5 bases from J, leaving 16 bases between. Here the CDR3 reads CASGTRDNYQPQHF. CDR3 nucleotide sequence: TGTGCCAGTGGCACCCGGGACAATTATCAGCCCCAGCATTTT.

This chain links TRBV4-1 with TRBJ1-3; weak D call: TRBD1 (5 bases). Germline V gene lookup returns CDR1 MGHRA and CDR2 YSYEKL. Trimming removed 1 base at V and 0 bases at J, with 13 bases between. CDR3 length: 17 residues. CDR3 sequence: CASSQALDKHSGNTIYF. CDR3 nucleotides: TGCGCCAGCAGCCAAGCGTTGGACAAGCACTCTGGAAACACCATATATTTT.

The chain couples TRBV14 to TRBJ1-2; no clear D. The CDR3 runs 11 residues. Germline-derived CDR1 and CDR2 are SGHDN and FVKESK. V was clipped by 4 bases and J by 8 bases, with 8 bases between them. The CDR3 bases are TGTGCCAGCAGCCCCGGACTCGGCTACACCTTC. Its protein is CASSPGLGYTF.

This sequence joins TRBV11-1 and TRBJ2-7; 10 bases match TRBD1. Trimming cost V 3 bases and J 5 bases; bases outside gene matches: 7. The CDR3 spans 15 residues. CDR1 SGHAT and CDR2 FQDESV come from the germline V gene (reference sequence). The CDR3 DNA is TGTGCCAGCAGCTTGGCCGGGACAGGGGTGAACGAGCAGTACTTC. Protein sequence: CASSLAGTGVNEQYF.

This clone was seen a few times. This chain joins TRBV7-2 and TRBJ2-1; 11 bases fit TRBD1. The V segment lost 1 base and the J segment 7 bases; nucleotides outside the gene matches: 9. The CDR3 runs 17 residues. Germline V gene lookup returns CDR1 SGHTA and CDR2 FQGNSA. CDR3 protein: CASSLGARTGGLNEQFF. Here the CDR3 DNA reads TGTGCCAGCAGCTTAGGCGCCCGGACAGGGGGCTTAAATGAGCAGTTCTTC. Based on the CDR3 plus reference TRBV7-2 and TRBJ2-1, the full variable domain is GAGVSQSPSNKVTEKGKDVELRCDPISGHTALYWYRQSLGQGLEFLIYFQGNSAPDKSGLPSDRFSAERTGGSVSTLTIQRTQQEDSAVYLCASSLGARTGGLNEQFFGPGTRLTVL.